The 3 T cell receptor beta chains reported below all come from one sample, sequenced in a study of beta chain features in type 1 diabetes. Isolated RNA was reverse transcribed in full, so expressed TCRB transcripts were sequenced. The assay was immunoSEQ multiplex PCR, and TCRdb's table has in-frame clones only and misses some. The sample gives roughly 230,000 clones, more than 9% of which show up once; 0.03% to 0.04% is in the top ten. Sequencing used naive CD4+ T cells from blood. Receptor source: a woman aged 18-35 years in good health.

A few counts support this clone. The chain employs TRBV7-6 and TRBJ2-6, with no clear D. Looked up from germline, CDR1 is SGHVS and CDR2 is FNYEAQ. CDR3 length equals 14 residues. V lost 3 bases to trimming and J lost 2 bases, with 5 bases between them. CDR3 loop: CASSLYPGANVLTF. In DNA form, the CDR3 reads TGTGCCAGCAGCTTGTATCCTGGGGCCAACGTCCTGACTTTC.

This clone was counted only a few times. The CDR3 sequence: CSVEALADTSTDTQYF. In DNA, the CDR3 is TGCAGCGTTGAGGCTCTAGCTGATACTAGCACAGATACGCAGTATTTT. The J gene is TRBJ2-3, the V gene TRBV29-1; the D gene is possibly TRBD2 (5 bases). Germline CDR1 and CDR2: SQVTM and ANQGSEA. The V and J ends lost 3 bases and 0 bases respectively, with 16 bases between them. The CDR3 length is 16 residues.

This clone was counted between two and nine times. The genes are TRBV9 and TRBJ1-1; D is perhaps TRBD1 (5 bases). V lost 4 bases, J lost 1 base, and 8 bases lay in between. The CDR3 sequence is 13 residues long. Germline assignment: CDR1 SGDLS and CDR2 YYNGEE. CDR3 protein: CASSPQGNTEAFF. The CDR3 nucleotides are TGTGCCAGCAGCCCCCAGGGGAACACTGAAGCTTTCTTT.